This TCR beta chain stems from a study of blood T cell repertoires in COVID-19. Study-level background: Sources were T cells, B-cell-depleted T cells, or PBMCs; the material itself was cDNA or gDNA.

The CDR3 contains 13 residues. Germline trimming cut 8 bases from V and 4 bases from J; bases unmatched to any gene: 6. Per germline, CDR1 SQVTM and CDR2 ANQGSEA. In the authors' methods: How many nucleated cells were present was estimated from reference gene primer amplification. Only in-frame clones appear in the TCRdb table, and some are missing; sequencing was by immunoSEQ multiplex PCR. V and J calls and clone size come straight from that table; D and trimming were deduced from the DNA. The sample yields about 180,000 clones, roughly nine tenths seen once. Everyone who took part was about 18 to 90 years old, and they came from 24 US areas. Assignment of participants to cohorts was predicated upon participant-reported clinical history.

The gene calls are TRBV29-1 and TRBJ1-1; TRBD1 agrees at 11 bases. The material sequenced was PBMCs or T cells enriched from blood (not recorded which). The sequence was obtained from a woman aged 40 to 55 with acute COVID-19. The CDR3, as DNA: TGCAGCTCTCGGACAGGGGGCAGCACTGAAGCTTTCTTT. Protein product: CSSRTGGSTEAFF.